Below, 32 T cell receptor beta chains from the same sample are listed, as sequenced in a study of T cells in Graves' hyperthyroidism and ophthalmopathy. Authors of the study amplified TCR beta CDR3 regions from RNA transcripts. TCR CDR3 underwent first-round RT-PCR with the HTBI primer set. From the multiplex PCR reads, TCRdb called clonotypes with MiXCR, one entry per CDR3 protein. The sample shows roughly 500,000 distinct CDR3 sequences, roughly 22% of them seen only once. The sequenced sample was blood. The origin of the receptors is a woman aged 70-85 years with Graves' ophthalmopathy.

This clonotype has at least ten counts. V and J are TRBV20-1 and TRBJ1-5; the match to TRBD1 covers 9 bases. The CDR3 has 13 amino acids. CDR1 is DFQATT, CDR2 SNEGSKA, per germline (reference sequence). The junction had 6 bases not matched to a gene; V was cut back by 5 bases and J by 7 bases. Here the CDR3 DNA reads TGCAGTGCTGCACAGGGGGCTGGGCAGCCCCAGCATTTT. Translation gives CSAAQGAGQPQHF.

This clonotype was recorded at least ten times. The chain combines TRBV11-2 with TRBJ1-2; tentatively, D is TRBD1 (5 bases). The germline V and J ends were trimmed by 1 base and 0 bases, with 27 bases remaining between them. The CDR3 covers 21 residues. CDR1 and CDR2 from the germline V gene are SGHAT and FQNNGV. This chain's CDR3 is CASSLGPQSLGGIMANYGYTF. The CDR3 DNA reads TGTGCCAGCAGCTTAGGGCCGCAATCCCTTGGGGGGATAATGGCTAACTATGGCTACACCTTC.

The V call is TRBV18, the J call TRBJ2-1; 8 bases are shared with TRBD2. Germline V gene data show CDR1 as KGHSH and CDR2 as LQKENI. The CDR3 loop spans 15 amino acids. V was pared by 1 base and J by 7 bases, with 6 bases of the junction left unmatched. In nucleotides, the CDR3 is TGTGCCAGCTCACCACAAGCGGGAGAAACGAATGAGCAGTTCTTC. Translation gives CASSPQAGETNEQFF.

This clonotype was found a few times. The rearrangement joins TRBV7-9 to TRBJ2-1; a weak D match, TRBD2 (6 bases). Germline CDR1 and CDR2: SEHNR and FQNEAQ (reference sequence). There are 14 residues in the CDR3. The germline V and J ends were trimmed by 5 bases and 5 bases, with 13 bases remaining between them. The CDR3 nucleotides are TGTGCCAGCAGCGTTAGCGGAGCGAACAATGAGCAGTTCTTC. It specifies CASSVSGANNEQFF.

The table lists this clonotype with a few counts. The chain has TRBV25-1 and TRBJ1-6; D remains ambiguous. CDR3 size: 16 residues. Trimming took 3 bases from V and 7 from J, leaving 16 bases between them. Germline V gene sequence: CDR1 MGHDK, CDR2 SYGVNS. CDR3 residues: CASSDPPGILNSPLHF. The CDR3 bases are TGTGCCAGCAGTGATCCTCCCGGGATCCTAAATTCACCCCTCCACTTT.

This clonotype was counted between two and nine times. The rearrangement links TRBV6-1 to TRBJ2-5; tentative D call: TRBD2 (5 bases). Trimming took 6 bases from V and 5 from J, leaving 16 bases between them. Germline V gives CDR1 MNHNS, CDR2 SASEGT. The CDR3 length is 14 residues. CDR3 protein: CASRREGRGETQYF. The CDR3 DNA reads TGTGCCAGCAGACGCGAAGGGAGAGGTGAGACCCAGTACTTC.

This clonotype was recorded many times. This chain connects TRBV28 to TRBJ2-5; tentative D call: TRBD2 (5 bases). Per germline, CDR1 MDHEN and CDR2 SYDVKM. The CDR3 extends over 15 amino acids. Trimming took 2 bases from V and 3 from J, leaving 13 bases between them. The CDR3 loop reads CASSLGGHREETQYF. The CDR3 DNA reads as TGTGCCAGCAGTTTAGGAGGTCATCGAGAAGAGACCCAGTACTTC.

This clonotype was recorded at least ten times. The rearrangement joins TRBV9 to TRBJ2-2; the D is unclear. This CDR3 is 13 amino acids long. The ends were cut back, 3 bases at V and 4 bases at J, with 7 bases in the middle. Per the germline V gene, CDR1 is SGDLS and CDR2 is YYNGEE. CDR3 protein: CASSAVFTGELFF. DNA for the CDR3: TGTGCCAGCAGCGCGGTATTCACCGGGGAGCTGTTTTTT.

V and J are TRBV20-1 and TRBJ1-5; possibly TRBD1 for D (6 bases). Trimming took 2 bases from V and 10 from J, leaving 24 bases between them. The CDR3 has 16 residues. CDR1 and CDR2 from the germline V gene are DFQATT and SNEGSKA (reference sequence). CDR3 sequence (DNA): TGCAGTGCTAGACGGGGCTGGGGGGCCCGATTGGATCCCCAGCATTTT. This sequence encodes CSARRGWGARLDPQHF.

The chain recombines TRBV5-6 with TRBJ2-1, with 12 bases matching TRBD2. Losses at the gene ends were 6 bases for V and 7 bases for J; bases not matched to a gene: 5. Germline assignment: CDR1 SGHDT and CDR2 YYEEEE. This CDR3 is 14 amino acids long. The CDR3 loop reads CASNLAGGRNEQFF. As DNA, the CDR3 is TGTGCCAGCAACCTAGCGGGAGGGCGTAATGAGCAGTTCTTC. The complete variable domain, with remaining parts taken from reference TRBV5-6 and TRBJ2-1, reads DAGVTQSPTHLIKTRGQQVTLRCSPKSGHDTVSWYQQALGQGPQFIFQYYEEEERQRGNFPDRFSGHQFPNYSSELNVNALLLGDSALYLCASNLAGGRNEQFFGPGTRLTVL.

The table lists this clonotype with a few counts. V and J are TRBV10-2 and TRBJ2-3; tentative D call: TRBD1 (6 bases). From germline, CDR1 is WSHSY and CDR2 SAAADI. This CDR3 is 14 amino acids long. Deletions cut 3 bases from V and 4 bases from J, with 11 bases between. CDR3 amino acids: CASSESGAADTQYF. The DNA of the CDR3 is TGCGCCAGCAGTGAATCAGGGGCCGCAGATACGCAGTATTTT.

The V call is TRBV12-3 or TRBV12-4, the J call TRBJ2-3, with TRBD2 identical over 9 bases. Trimming at V came to 1 base and at J to 5 bases, leaving 4 bases not matched to a gene. CDR3 length: 15 amino acids. The CDR3 protein is CASSLEAGGLDTQYF. Here the CDR3 DNA reads TGTGCCAGCAGTTTAGAGGCGGGAGGGCTAGATACGCAGTATTTT.

This clonotype has a count of ten or more. The V and J genes are TRBV2 and TRBJ2-5; a possible D gene is TRBD2 (6 bases). Germline-derived CDR1 and CDR2 are SNHLY and FYNNEI. Trimming removed 6 bases at V and 4 bases at J, with 12 bases between. There are 13 residues in the CDR3. The CDR3 sequence is CASSTSLAETQYF. CDR3 bases: TGTGCCAGCAGCACTAGCTTAGCAGAGACCCAGTACTTC.

In its sample, this clonotype was seen a few times. The J gene is TRBJ2-1, the V gene TRBV7-9; 10 nucleotides agree with TRBD2. This CDR3 region has 17 residues. V shed 3 bases, J shed 2 bases, and the junction held 7 bases outside the gene matches. Germline CDR1 reads SEHNR; CDR2 reads FQNEAQ (reference sequence). The CDR3 DNA reads TGTGCCAGCAGCTTCGGTCTAGCGGGAGTAACCTACAATGAGCAGTTCTTC. It is translated as CASSFGLAGVTYNEQFF.

This clonotype came up once. The chain is built from TRBV5-1 and TRBJ2-3; the D is unclear. The CDR3 is 16 amino acids. Trimming took 4 bases from V and 3 from J, leaving 18 bases between them. Germline CDR1 SGHRS, CDR2 YFSETQ. CDR3 region: CASSLSRTFGTDTQYF. CDR3 sequence (DNA): TGCGCCAGCAGCCTGTCTCGTACCTTTGGGACAGATACGCAGTATTTT. The full variable domain, its missing parts supplied by reference TRBV5-1 and TRBJ2-3, is KAGVTQTPRYLIKTRGQQVTLSCSPISGHRSVSWYQQTPGQGLQFLFEYFSETQRNKGNFPGRFSGRQFSNSRSEMNVSTLELGDSALYLCASSLSRTFGTDTQYFGPGTRLTVL.

This clonotype was found many times. The gene calls are TRBV6-1 and TRBJ2-2, with D possibly matching TRBD2 (6 bases). The CDR3 has 14 amino acids. V was cut by 4 bases and J by 4 bases, with 10 bases left in between. In germline, CDR1 is MNHNS, CDR2 SASEGT. CDR3 amino acids: CASSAGVATGELFF. In nucleotides, the CDR3 is TGTGCCAGCAGTGCGGGAGTGGCCACCGGGGAGCTGTTTTTT.

This clonotype has just a few counts. The genes are TRBV28 and TRBJ1-5; 9 nucleotides line up with TRBD1. Looked up from germline, CDR1 is MDHEN and CDR2 is SYDVKM. The V and J ends lost 5 bases and 7 bases, in that order; junction bases with no gene match: 6. The CDR3 sequence is 14 residues long. CDR3 region: CASSGTGSRQPQHF. For the CDR3, the DNA is TGTGCCAGCAGTGGGACAGGGAGTCGGCAGCCCCAGCATTTT.

CDR3 protein: CASSISQGLNTGELFF. Written as DNA, the CDR3 is TGTGCCAGTAGTATCTCACAGGGTTTGAACACCGGGGAGCTGTTTTTT. The chain combines TRBV19 with TRBJ2-2; tentatively, D is TRBD1 (6 bases). Germline V gene sequence: CDR1 LNHDA, CDR2 SQIVND (reference sequence). The CDR3 totals 16 residues. V lost 3 bases to trimming and J lost 1 base, with 12 bases between them.

Here the CDR3 reads CASSHSGFGYGYTF. The CDR3 bases are TGTGCCAGCAGCCATTCGGGGTTTGGCTATGGCTACACCTTC. The chain uses TRBV3-1 and TRBJ1-2; D unclear. The CDR3 sequence is 14 residues long. The germline V gene has CDR1 LGHDT and CDR2 YNNKEL (reference sequence). V gave up 3 bases and J gave up 4 bases, with 12 bases separating them.

Note on this clonotype: A much larger clone sits a single nucleotide away, making a read error possible. The chain has TRBV2 and TRBJ1-6; tentatively, D is TRBD1 (5 bases). The CDR3 spans 15 residues. Germline CDR1 reads SNHLY; CDR2 reads FYNNEI. V was cut by 0 bases and J by 9 bases, with 12 bases left in between. CDR3 region: CASSEAWQGSSPLHF. In nucleotides, the CDR3 is TGTGCCAGCAGTGAAGCATGGCAGGGAAGTTCACCCCTCCACTTT.

About this clonotype: Germline is not matched at one junction end, which may reflect a read error. This chain joins TRBV6-2 or TRBV6-3 and TRBJ2-3, with a tentative D call TRBD2 (6 bases). The CDR3 has 15 residues. Germline V lookup: CDR1 MNHEY, CDR2 SVGEGT. CDR3 region: CTSSARLGGTDTQYF. CDR3 DNA: TGTACCAGCAGTGCAAGACTAGGAGGCACAGATACGCAGTATTTT.

The genes are TRBV5-1 and TRBJ1-2; D not resolved. The CDR3 length is 14 residues. V was pared by 0 bases and J by 6 bases, with 12 bases between. Germline CDR1 and CDR2: SGHRS and YFSETQ. CDR3 region: CASSLGSLGNGYTF. CDR3 coding DNA: TGCGCCAGCAGCTTGGGCAGCTTGGGGAATGGCTACACCTTC.

This clonotype was found a few times. The chain carries TRBV20-1 and TRBJ2-3; tentatively, D is TRBD2 (6 bases). The length of the CDR3 is 15 residues. Per the germline V gene, CDR1 is DFQATT and CDR2 is SNEGSKA (reference sequence). V was trimmed by 2 bases and J by 0 bases, leaving 12 bases between them. CDR3 nucleotides: TGCAGTGCTAGACTCGGGACTCCTAGCACAGATACGCAGTATTTT. This sequence encodes CSARLGTPSTDTQYF.

This clonotype has a handful of counts. The V and J genes are TRBV6-5 and TRBJ1-5, with D possibly matching TRBD1 (5 bases). Per the germline V gene, CDR1 is MNHEY and CDR2 is SVGAGI. V was trimmed by 0 bases and J by 2 bases, leaving 11 bases between them. The CDR3 consists of 16 residues. For the CDR3, the DNA is TGTGCCAGCAGTTACTCCCAAGGGGAGCGCAATCAGCCCCAGCATTTT. This translates into CASSYSQGERNQPQHF.

There are a few counts of this clonotype. V gene TRBV19 combines with J gene TRBJ1-5, with D possibly TRBD1 on 6 matching bases. This CDR3 region has 15 residues. Trimming removed 4 bases at V and 7 bases at J, with 17 bases between. Germline V CDR1 and CDR2: LNHDA, SQIVND (reference sequence). CDR3 protein: CASSNRDPGGQPQHF. The DNA of the CDR3 is TGTGCCAGTAGTAACAGGGATCCGGGAGGGCAGCCCCAGCATTTT.

This clonotype was seen a handful of times. V is TRBV5-4 and J is TRBJ2-5, with unresolved D. CDR3 size: 13 residues. The V gene's germline CDR1 is SGHNT and CDR2 YYREEE (reference sequence). Trimming cost V 3 bases and J 4 bases, with 10 bases left between them. The chain's CDR3 is CASSSERGETQYF. For the CDR3, the DNA is TGTGCCAGCAGCTCGGAGCGTGGAGAGACCCAGTACTTC. Combining the CDR3 with reference TRBV5-4 and TRBJ2-5 gives the whole variable domain ETGVTQSPTHLIKTRGQQVTLRCSSQSGHNTVSWYQQALGQGPQFIFQYYREEENGRGNFPPRFSGLQFPNYSSELNVNALELDDSALYLCASSSERGETQYFGPGTRLLVL.

A few counts support this clonotype. The junction does not match germline at one end; this may be a read error. The chain couples TRBV7-7 to TRBJ2-1, with D possibly TRBD2 on 6 matching bases. The CDR3 consists of 14 residues. Germline lookup yields CDR1 SSHAT and CDR2 FNYEAQ (reference sequence). The CDR3 spells CASSLMGGYNEQFF. Written as DNA, the CDR3 is TGTGCTAGCAGCCTGATGGGGGGATACAATGAGCAGTTCTTC.

Only a few counts were recorded for this clonotype. The chain has TRBV12-3 or TRBV12-4 and TRBJ2-7; 14 positions agree with TRBD2. With 3 bases clipped from V and 5 bases from J, the junction kept 6 bases outside the gene matches. The CDR3 contains 16 residues. CDR3 amino acids: CASSFGGTSGSDEQYF. The DNA for the CDR3 is TGTGCCAGCAGTTTCGGGGGGACTAGCGGGAGTGACGAGCAGTACTTC.

The V call is TRBV11-2, the J call TRBJ2-3; 9 bases match TRBD2. The V gene end was trimmed by 5 bases and the J gene end by 3 bases; junction bases not matched to a gene: 12. This CDR3 is 17 amino acids long. Germline V CDR1 and CDR2: SGHAT, FQNNGV. Written as DNA, the CDR3 is TGTGCCAGCAGCGCCCCAACTCCCAGCGGGAGGACAGATACGCAGTATTTT. This gives the protein CASSAPTPSGRTDTQYF.

There are many counts of this clonotype. CDR3 in amino acids: CASSSQLAGLQFF. DNA of the CDR3: TGCGCCAGCAGCTCCCAACTAGCGGGTTTGCAGTTCTTC. The chain couples TRBV5-1 to TRBJ2-1, with 9 positions matching TRBD2. The trim removed 3 bases at V and 12 bases at J, leaving 7 bases unmatched. CDR3 length: 13 amino acids. Germline loops: CDR1 SGHRS, CDR2 YFSETQ.

This clonotype was observed a handful of times. The chain links TRBV6-1 to TRBJ2-1; 8 bases are shared with TRBD2. The trim removed 6 bases at V and 4 bases at J, leaving 11 bases unmatched. Germline V gene sequence: CDR1 MNHNS, CDR2 SASEGT. CDR3 length: 16 amino acids. CDR3 protein: CASSPFTSGIYNEQFF. The CDR3 nucleotides read TGTGCCAGCAGCCCCTTTACTAGCGGCATATACAATGAGCAGTTCTTC.

This clonotype was seen many times. The genes are TRBV2 and TRBJ1-2; TRBD1 aligns across 8 bases. Per germline, CDR1 SNHLY and CDR2 FYNNEI. The trim removed 8 bases at V and 5 bases at J, leaving 10 bases unmatched. This CDR3 has 14 residues. CDR3 in DNA: TGTGCCAGCTTCGGACAGGGTTTAAGTTATGGCTACACCTTC. It codes for CASFGQGLSYGYTF.